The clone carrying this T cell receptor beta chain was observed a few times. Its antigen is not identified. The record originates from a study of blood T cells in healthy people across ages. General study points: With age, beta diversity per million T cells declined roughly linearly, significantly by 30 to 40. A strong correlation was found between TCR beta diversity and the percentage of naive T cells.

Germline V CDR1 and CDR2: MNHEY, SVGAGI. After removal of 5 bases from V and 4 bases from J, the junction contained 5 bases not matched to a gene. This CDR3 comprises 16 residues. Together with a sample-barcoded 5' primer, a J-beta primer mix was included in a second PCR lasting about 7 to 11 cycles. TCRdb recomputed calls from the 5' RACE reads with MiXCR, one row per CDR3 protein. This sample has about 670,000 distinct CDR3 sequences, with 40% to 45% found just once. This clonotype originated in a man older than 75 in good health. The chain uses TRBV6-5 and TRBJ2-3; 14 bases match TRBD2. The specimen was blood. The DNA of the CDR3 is TGTGCCAGCAGTCCCGGACTAGCGGGGGGACCAGATACGCAGTATTTT. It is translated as CASSPGLAGGPDTQYF.